This entry lists 18 T cell receptor beta chains sequenced from one sample in a study of beta chain features in type 1 diabetes (dated by TCRdb to the late 2010s). The library was built by means of the immunoSEQ multiplex PCR assay. The entire amount of isolated RNA was reverse transcribed using the High Capacity cDNA Reverse Transcription Kit, so the sequenced TCRB transcripts were expressed ones. Imported from immuneACCESS, the table was reduced by TCRdb to in-frame sequences with V and J called. These copies leave out some clones; in studies compared against another copy, an unresolved V gene accounts for under half, and the cause of the remainder is not known. The sample table shows 300,000 to 350,000 clones, and roughly 8% are seen once. The ten largest clones take up 0.44% of the sample. Material: central memory CD4+ T cells from blood. The receptors were gathered from a woman aged 18-35 years in good health.

At least ten counts were recorded for this clone. The chain is built from TRBV27 and TRBJ1-5; no clear D gene. The CDR3 covers 14 residues. Germline CDR1 reads MNHEY; CDR2 reads SMNVEV (reference sequence). V lost 5 bases and J lost 0, with 8 bases in between. The CDR3 loop is CASSMTNSNQPQHF. In nucleotides, the CDR3 is TGTGCCAGCAGTATGACAAATAGCAATCAGCCCCAGCATTTT.

V gene TRBV18 combines with J gene TRBJ2-5; 7 positions match TRBD1. Germline V gene data show CDR1 as KGHSH and CDR2 as LQKENI. CDR3 length: 14 residues. Trimming cost V 0 bases and J 5 bases; bases outside gene matches: 3. The chain's CDR3 is CASSPPGRGETQYF. The CDR3 bases are TGTGCCAGCTCACCACCAGGCAGGGGGGAGACCCAGTACTTC.

This clone was detected only a few times. V is TRBV2 and J is TRBJ1-1; D unclear. The CDR3 totals 14 residues. Germline lookup yields CDR1 SNHLY and CDR2 FYNNEI. V lost 6 bases to trimming and J lost 2 bases, with 13 bases between them. This chain's CDR3 is CASSVLWGNTEAFF. CDR3 DNA: TGTGCCAGCAGCGTATTGTGGGGAAACACTGAAGCTTTCTTT.

The table lists this clone with a few counts. This chain uses TRBV7-2 with TRBJ2-7; 12 bases align to TRBD2. After removal of 6 bases from V and 2 bases from J, the junction contained 5 bases not matched to a gene. The CDR3 has 15 amino acids. Germline assignment: CDR1 SGHTA and CDR2 FQGNSA. The DNA of the CDR3 is TGTGCCAGCAGGTACCCTAGCGGGAGGGCCTACGAGCAGTACTTC. Its translation is CASRYPSGRAYEQYF.

This rearrangement joins TRBV10-2 to TRBJ1-1; a possible D gene is TRBD1 (6 bases). Between the trimmed V and J ends, which lost 7 bases and 3 bases, there was a span of 24 bases. Per the germline V gene, CDR1 is WSHSY and CDR2 is SAAADI. The CDR3 consists of 17 residues. The CDR3 here is CASTRVLGGGRHTEAFF. DNA for the CDR3: TGCGCCAGCACTCGAGTGTTGGGGGGCGGACGTCACACTGAAGCTTTCTTT.

This clone was observed many times. This chain's CDR3 is CASSNRDRVPEAFF. In DNA, the CDR3 is TGTGCCAGCAGCAACCGGGACAGGGTACCTGAAGCTTTCTTT. The rearrangement uses TRBV5-4 and TRBJ1-1; 9 bases are shared with TRBD1. The J segment lost 6 bases and the V segment lost 4 bases, leaving 7 bases of the junction unmatched. Germline lookup yields CDR1 SGHNT and CDR2 YYREEE (reference sequence). The CDR3 length is 14 residues. Full variable domain (outside the CDR3, taken from reference TRBV5-4 and TRBJ1-1): ETGVTQSPTHLIKTRGQQVTLRCSSQSGHNTVSWYQQALGQGPQFIFQYYREEENGRGNFPPRFSGLQFPNYSSELNVNALELDDSALYLCASSNRDRVPEAFFGQGTRLTVV.

There are a few counts of this clone. V gene TRBV28 combines with J gene TRBJ1-2, with 9 bases lining up with TRBD1. Germline V gene lookup returns CDR1 MDHEN and CDR2 SYDVKM. CDR3 length: 14 residues. The V and J ends lost 5 bases and 7 bases, in that order; junction bases with no gene match: 8. CDR3 amino acids: CASSQGTGNGGYTF. The CDR3 DNA follows: TGTGCCAGCAGTCAAGGGACAGGGAACGGTGGCTACACCTTC.

This clone showed up just a few times. The genes are TRBV29-1 and TRBJ1-1, with D unclear. Germline V gene data show CDR1 as SQVTM and CDR2 as ANQGSEA. The CDR3 loop spans 12 amino acids. The V and J ends lost 7 bases and 0 bases respectively, with 9 bases between them. Here the CDR3 reads CSAWTVNTEAFF. The CDR3 region has the DNA TGCAGCGCCTGGACGGTGAACACTGAAGCTTTCTTT. Full variable domain (missing parts from reference TRBV29-1 and TRBJ1-1): SAVISQKPSRDICQRGTSLTIQCQVDSQVTMMFWYRQQPGQSLTLIATANQGSEATYESGFVIDKFPISRPNLTFSTLTVSNMSPEDSSIYLCSAWTVNTEAFFGQGTRLTVV.

V and J are TRBV4-2 and TRBJ2-1, with 11 bases that match TRBD2. After removal of 4 bases from V and 0 bases from J, the junction contained 8 bases not matched to a gene. Germline V gene lookup returns CDR1 LGHNA and CDR2 YNFKEQ. This CDR3 is built from 18 residues. The CDR3 region is CASSRGLAGFYSYNEQFF. As DNA, the CDR3 is TGTGCCAGCAGCCGTGGACTAGCGGGCTTTTACTCCTACAATGAGCAGTTCTTC.

Many counts were recorded for this clone. This chain connects TRBV23-1 to TRBJ2-3; TRBD2 agrees at 12 bases. TRBV23-1 is filed as an ORF, its function uncertain. The length of the CDR3 is 19 residues. The junction had 15 bases not matched to a gene; V was cut back by 8 bases and J by 0 bases. CDR3 in amino acids: CASWSDGLAGFTSTDTQYF. As DNA, the CDR3 is TGCGCCAGCTGGAGTGACGGACTAGCGGGGTTCACTAGCACAGATACGCAGTATTTT.

This clone was counted ten times or more. The chain links TRBV29-1 to TRBJ1-4; a weak D match, TRBD1 (5 bases). The CDR3 length is 14 residues. The germline V gene encodes CDR1 SQVTM and CDR2 ANQGSEA. With 6 bases removed from V and 7 bases from J, the gap between germline ends came to 18 bases. The CDR3 reads CSVAASGRGEKLFF. CDR3 nucleotide sequence: TGCAGCGTCGCTGCTTCGGGGCGTGGTGAAAAACTGTTTTTT.

Only a few counts were recorded for this clone. The V call is TRBV5-1, the J call TRBJ2-3, with a weak D call TRBD1 (6 bases). Trimming took 4 bases from V and 2 from J, leaving 11 bases between them. The length of the CDR3 is 14 residues. CDR1 and CDR2 from the germline V gene are SGHRS and YFSETQ. The CDR3, as DNA: TGCGCCAGCAGCCAGGGACACTCCACAGATACGCAGTATTTT. Protein product: CASSQGHSTDTQYF.

This clone has more than one count but fewer than ten. The CDR3 sequence: CASSLHRAGNYGYTF. CDR3 nucleotide sequence: TGTGCCAGCAGTTTACACAGGGCCGGGAACTATGGCTACACCTTC. This chain connects TRBV28 to TRBJ1-2; a possible D gene is TRBD1 (6 bases). Deletions cut 2 bases from V and 2 bases from J, with 12 bases between. Germline CDR1 and CDR2: MDHEN and SYDVKM. The CDR3 length is 15 residues.

A few counts support this clone. The chain couples TRBV7-2 to TRBJ2-1; TRBD1 matches at 7 bases. Germline values: CDR1 SGHTA, CDR2 FQGNSA. Trimming cost V 5 bases and J 5 bases; bases outside gene matches: 15. The CDR3 length is 17 residues. CDR3 residues: CASSPRLGTAGNNEQFF. CDR3 bases: TGTGCCAGCAGCCCTCGCTTGGGGACAGCCGGAAACAATGAGCAGTTCTTC.

This clone was counted only a few times. The chain uses TRBV7-3 and TRBJ1-1; 8 bases are shared with TRBD1. Per germline, CDR1 SGHTA and CDR2 FQGTGA. V dropped 0 bases and J dropped 3; count of bases not matched to a gene: 3. The CDR3 has 15 residues. The CDR3 coding sequence is TGTGCCAGCAGCTTAACAGGGACAGGTGACACTGAAGCTTTCTTT. Its protein is CASSLTGTGDTEAFF.

J is TRBJ2-4 and V is TRBV9; 10 nucleotides agree with TRBD1. Germline V gene lookup returns CDR1 SGDLS and CDR2 YYNGEE. J gave up 9 bases and V 3 bases, and 9 bases lay outside the gene matches. The CDR3 is 15 amino acids. The CDR3 loop reads CASSARTGGPLIQYF. The CDR3 DNA reads TGTGCCAGCAGCGCCCGGACAGGGGGGCCTCTCATTCAGTACTTC.

This clone occurred a few times. Here the CDR3 reads CASSLLQAALYEQYF. CDR3 DNA sequence: TGTGCCAGCAGCTTACTACAGGCGGCCCTGTACGAGCAGTACTTC. V and J are TRBV7-2 and TRBJ2-7, with a tentative D call TRBD1 (5 bases). This CDR3 has 15 residues. V dropped 2 bases and J dropped 4 bases, with 15 bases sitting between them. From germline, CDR1 is SGHTA and CDR2 FQGNSA.

This clone came up many times. The DNA for the CDR3 is TGTGCCAGCAGTCACCCGGAGGGCTACAATGAGCAGTTCTTC. Amino acid sequence: CASSHPEGYNEQFF. This chain joins TRBV27 and TRBJ2-1, with D tentatively TRBD2 (6 bases). CDR1 and CDR2 from the germline V gene are MNHEY and SMNVEV (reference sequence). V was trimmed by 5 bases and J by 3 bases, leaving 11 bases between them. The CDR3 has 14 residues.